The T cell receptor (beta chain) described here comes from a study of T cell responses to AZD1222 COVID-19 vaccine. Measured with immunoSEQ multiplex PCR; TCRdb has only the in-frame clones, and not every one. The data hold fewer than 150,000 clones, with 80% to 95% observed a single time. Per the germline V gene, CDR1 is MDHEN and CDR2 is SYDVKM. This CDR3 has 13 amino acids. With 8 bases clipped from V and 3 bases from J, the junction kept 7 bases outside the gene matches. The study, taken as a whole, reports: Most donors were white British and more were female, and clonal diversity was possibly underestimated.

Regarding this clone: Antigen specificity is unknown.

The chain employs TRBV28 and TRBJ2-7; 7 bases align to TRBD1. Specimen: peripheral blood, collected on day 0 of AZD1222 vaccination. This TCR derives from an adult in good health. The CDR3 DNA reads TGTGCCAGCGCGACAGGGCCTCTCTACGAGCAGTACTTC. Its protein product is CASATGPLYEQYF.